These 16 T cell receptor beta chains came from one sample sequenced in a study of Ad26.COV2.S vaccination and SARS-CoV-2 variants. The treatment: around 19 received Ad26.COV2.S at low or high dose, single or two shots; 5 received placebo; per-sample allocation not given. The samples were gathered on day 63 after the first injection of vaccine or placebo. The repertoire was sequenced with immunoSEQ multiplex PCR; TCRdb's copy has only in-frame clones and lacks some. This repertoire shows over 400,000 clones, 75% to 90% found once; its top ten account for 2.5%. Sequenced here: peripheral blood, sampled in a trial of Ad26.COV2.S vaccine versus placebo. The receptors derive from a person between 18 and 59 years old who received the Ad26.COV2.S COVID-19 vaccine or a placebo.

About this clone itself: The sample contains more than one DNA sequence encoding this CDR3. The chain employs TRBV5-1 and TRBJ2-2; unclear D gene. CDR1 and CDR2 (germline): SGHRS, YFSETQ. The CDR3 extends over 13 amino acids. V lost 2 bases and J 2 bases, leaving 4 bases between the germline ends. CDR3 nucleotides: TGCGCCAGCAGCTTACCAAACACCGGGGAGCTGTTTTTT. This codes for CASSLPNTGELFF.

The chain carries TRBV7-9 and TRBJ2-2, with D uncertain. This CDR3 has 11 residues. Germline CDR1 is SEHNR and CDR2 is FQNEAQ (reference sequence). The V and J ends lost 7 bases and 6 bases respectively, with 6 bases between them. CDR3 nucleotide sequence: TGTGCCAGCAACGGGCCCGGGGAGCTGTTTTTT. Residues: CASNGPGELFF.

This rearrangement joins TRBV9 to TRBJ2-7; D call uncertain. Trimming left V 0 bases short and J 0 bases short, with 7 bases between. The CDR3 has 14 amino acids. Germline CDR1 SGDLS, CDR2 YYNGEE. The CDR3: CASSVDPTSYEQYF. For the CDR3, the DNA is TGTGCCAGCAGCGTAGATCCTACCTCCTACGAGCAGTACTTC.

This rearrangement joins TRBV18 to TRBJ2-6; possibly TRBD2 for D (5 bases). Germline CDR1 KGHSH, CDR2 LQKENI. V was shortened by 0 bases and J by 2 bases, with 11 bases between the two germline ends. CDR3 size: 17 residues. The CDR3 sequence is CASSPPTGRAGANVLTF. Written as DNA, the CDR3 is TGTGCCAGCTCACCACCGACGGGAAGGGCTGGGGCCAACGTCCTGACTTTC.

V and J are TRBV5-4 and TRBJ2-5, with D unresolved. The CDR3 runs to 13 residues. Between the trimmed V and J ends, which lost 0 bases and 8 bases, there was a span of 11 bases. Germline-derived CDR1 and CDR2 are SGHNT and YYREEE (reference sequence). The CDR3: CASSLGGRSTQYF. DNA of the CDR3: TGTGCCAGCAGCTTGGGTGGCAGGAGCACCCAGTACTTC. Using reference TRBV5-4 and TRBJ2-5 for the parts outside the CDR3, the full variable domain is ETGVTQSPTHLIKTRGQQVTLRCSSQSGHNTVSWYQQALGQGPQFIFQYYREEENGRGNFPPRFSGLQFPNYSSELNVNALELDDSALYLCASSLGGRSTQYFGPGTRLLVL.

CDR3: CASSVGQRQGYTF. CDR3 sequence (DNA): TGTGCCAGCAGCGTGGGACAGCGACAGGGCTACACCTTC. The chain uses TRBV9 and TRBJ1-2; 7 bases map to TRBD1. Germline V gene data show CDR1 as SGDLS and CDR2 as YYNGEE. The CDR3 totals 13 residues. V shed 2 bases, J shed 8 bases, and the junction held 6 bases outside the gene matches.

The V gene is TRBV27, the J gene TRBJ2-3; no firm D call. CDR3 length equals 16 residues. Trimming left V 0 bases short and J 5 bases short, with 15 bases between. Germline loops: CDR1 MNHEY, CDR2 SMNVEV (reference sequence). The CDR3 nucleotides are TGTGCCAGCAGTTTATCGATTAATTTGGACCGAGATACGCAGTATTTT. Encoded protein: CASSLSINLDRDTQYF.

V is TRBV29-1 and J is TRBJ2-3, with 10 bases fitting TRBD1. The V gene end was trimmed by 3 bases and the J gene end by 4 bases; junction bases not matched to a gene: 7. This CDR3 spans 15 amino acids. Per the germline V gene, CDR1 is SQVTM and CDR2 is ANQGSEA. CDR3 sequence (DNA): TGCAGCGTTGAGCGGGGGACAGGGGCCCCAGATACGCAGTATTTT. The encoded protein is CSVERGTGAPDTQYF.

This clone was counted between two and nine times. The chain has TRBV18 and TRBJ1-5, with TRBD1 matching over 10 bases. V was pared by 3 bases and J by 5 bases, with 7 bases of the junction left unmatched. The CDR3 has 16 residues. Looked up from germline, CDR1 is KGHSH and CDR2 is LQKENI. The CDR3 is CASSPYRDRGYQPQHF. In DNA form, the CDR3 reads TGTGCCAGCTCACCCTACCGGGACAGGGGATATCAGCCCCAGCATTTT.

This chain joins TRBV10-3 and TRBJ1-3, with 8 bases fitting TRBD1. Trimming took 3 bases from V and 3 from J; bases not matched to a gene: 4. The length of the CDR3 is 15 residues. Germline V gives CDR1 ENHRY, CDR2 SYGVKD. CDR3 region: CAISDRGRIGNTIYF. In DNA form, the CDR3 reads TGTGCCATCAGTGACAGGGGGCGGATTGGAAACACCATATATTTT.

As for this clone: The sample carries other DNA sequences with the same CDR3. This chain connects TRBV11-2 to TRBJ1-1, with D unresolved. Trimming pared 3 bases from V and 11 bases from J, leaving 13 bases between. Germline V CDR1 and CDR2: SGHAT, FQNNGV. The CDR3 is made up of 12 amino acids. The CDR3 loop reads CASSLSGLEAFF. CDR3 in DNA: TGTGCCAGCAGCTTGTCTGGATTGGAGGCTTTCTTT.

The chain is built from TRBV28 and TRBJ1-2; D is uncertain. This CDR3 is built from 13 residues. The germline CDR1 and CDR2 sequences are MDHEN and SYDVKM. Trimming took off 6 bases at V and 8 bases at J, with 16 bases between the two ends. The CDR3 coding sequence is TGTGCCAGCAGCCCACCTCGGCTCTTAGGCTACACCTTC. It yields the protein CASSPPRLLGYTF.

This sequence joins TRBV11-2 and TRBJ2-1; 8 bases fit TRBD2. The junction had 5 bases not matched to a gene; V was cut back by 5 bases and J by 5 bases. This CDR3 comprises 14 residues. From germline, CDR1 is SGHAT and CDR2 FQNNGV. The CDR3 loop is CASSTTSGNNEQFF. Here the CDR3 DNA reads TGTGCCAGCAGCACTACTAGCGGAAACAATGAGCAGTTCTTC. Using reference TRBV11-2 and TRBJ2-1 for the parts outside the CDR3, the full variable domain is EAGVAQSPRYKIIEKRQSVAFWCNPISGHATLYWYQQILGQGPKLLIQFQNNGVVDDSQLPKDRFSAERLKGVDSTLKIQPAKLEDSAVYLCASSTTSGNNEQFFGPGTRLTVL.

V gene TRBV6-5 combines with J gene TRBJ1-4; possibly TRBD1 for D (6 bases). In germline, CDR1 is MNHEY, CDR2 SVGAGI. Trimming stripped 5 bases from V and 7 bases from J, with 14 bases between. This CDR3 is 14 amino acids long. The CDR3 loop reads CASSPGGRVEKLFF. CDR3 nucleotides: TGTGCCAGCAGTCCCGGGGGCCGGGTTGAAAAACTGTTTTTT.

V is TRBV5-4 and J is TRBJ2-1; the match to TRBD2 covers 8 bases. The ends lost 0 bases at V and 5 bases at J; junction bases unmatched: 10. The germline CDR1 and CDR2 sequences are SGHNT and YYREEE (reference sequence). This CDR3 has 17 amino acids. The CDR3 DNA is TGTGCCAGCAGCTTGGCCTGGGGGACTAGGGGGAACAATGAGCAGTTCTTC. Protein: CASSLAWGTRGNNEQFF.

The V call is TRBV2, the J call TRBJ1-5, with 7 bases that match TRBD1. V dropped 6 bases and J dropped 0; count of bases not matched to a gene: 14. CDR1 is SNHLY and CDR2 is FYNNEI in the germline V gene. The CDR3 is 18 residues long. This CDR3 reads CASRYSLGQAYSNQPQHF. The CDR3 DNA reads TGTGCCAGCAGGTACTCACTAGGACAGGCTTATAGCAATCAGCCCCAGCATTTT. Together with reference TRBV2 and TRBJ1-5, the CDR3 gives the full variable domain: EPEVTQTPSHQVTQMGQEVILRCVPISNHLYFYWYRQILGQKVEFLVSFYNNEISEKSEIFDDQFSVERPDGSNFTLKIRSTKLEDSAMYFCASRYSLGQAYSNQPQHFGDGTRLSIL.